The 11 T cell receptor beta chains reported below all come from one sample, sequenced in a study of identical twins. TCRdb re-called the 5' RACE reads with MiXCR, one entry per CDR3 protein. Counted here are 500,000 to 600,000 distinct CDR3 sequences, 22% occurring once; the ten biggest clones make up roughly 0.91%. These data also formed part of another study, on T cells expressing NK-cell markers.

Material: CD4+ T cells sorted from blood. The origin of the receptors is a woman aged 18-29 years in good health.

The chain links TRBV11-3 to TRBJ2-3; D gene ambiguous. This CDR3 is built from 14 residues. V was pared by 5 bases and J by 4 bases, with 13 bases between. Germline CDR1 is SGHNT and CDR2 is YENEEA. CDR3 coding DNA: TGTGCCAGCAGCCATCTACCTTCCTCAGATACGCAGTATTTT. Translation: CASSHLPSSDTQYF. The full variable domain, rest sourced from reference TRBV11-3 and TRBJ2-3, is EAGVVQSPRYKIIEKKQPVAFWCNPISGHNTLYWYLQNLGQGPELLIRYENEEAVDDSQLPKDRFSAERLKGVDSTLKIQPAELGDSAVYLCASSHLPSSDTQYFGPGTRLTVL.

This clonotype was counted between two and nine times. The rearrangement links TRBV20-1 to TRBJ2-7; 10 bases align to TRBD2. Germline CDR1 DFQATT, CDR2 SNEGSKA (reference sequence). V was pared by 5 bases and J by 5 bases, with 12 bases of the junction left unmatched. The CDR3 covers 15 residues. The CDR3 DNA is TGCAGTGCTTCGGGACTAGCGCCTCTGGACAACGAGCAGTACTTC. It codes for CSASGLAPLDNEQYF.

This clonotype was seen ten or more times. This chain links TRBV4-2 with TRBJ2-7; 11 bases match TRBD2. The CDR3 contains 17 residues. Per germline, CDR1 LGHNA and CDR2 YNFKEQ. V dropped 3 bases and J dropped 1; count of bases not matched to a gene: 8. DNA of the CDR3: TGTGCCAGCAGCCAGACTCCAGGGACTAGCGGATCCTACGAGCAGTACTTC. Its protein is CASSQTPGTSGSYEQYF.

This chain joins TRBV7-3 and TRBJ2-1; D remains ambiguous. The CDR3 is 13 residues long. Between the trimmed V and J ends, which lost 5 bases and 2 bases, there was a span of 7 bases. CDR1 is SGHTA and CDR2 is FQGTGA in the germline V gene. Here the CDR3 reads CASSTTAYNEQFF. DNA of the CDR3: TGTGCCAGCAGCACTACAGCCTACAATGAGCAGTTCTTC. The entire variable domain, with the rest obtained from reference TRBV7-3 and TRBJ2-1, is as follows: GAGVSQTPSNKVTEKGKYVELRCDPISGHTALYWYRQSLGQGPEFLIYFQGTGAADDSGLPNDRFFAVRPEGSVSTLKIQRTERGDSAVYLCASSTTAYNEQFFGPGTRLTVL.

The chain is built from TRBV20-1 and TRBJ1-1; 7 bases agree with TRBD1. Germline lookup yields CDR1 DFQATT and CDR2 SNEGSKA (reference sequence). Germline trimming cut 0 bases from V and 5 bases from J; bases unmatched to any gene: 6. This CDR3 region has 14 residues. CDR3 DNA sequence: TGCAGTGCTAGAGATAACAGGGGTGGGACTGAAGCTTTCTTT. Its protein product is CSARDNRGGTEAFF.

The chain uses TRBV5-1 and TRBJ2-1; TRBD2 agrees at 7 bases. The V gene end was trimmed by 1 base and the J gene end by 5 bases; junction bases not matched to a gene: 9. The CDR3 runs to 16 residues. Germline loops: CDR1 SGHRS, CDR2 YFSETQ. CDR3 sequence reads: CASSLRVGGPNNEQFF. The CDR3 nucleotides read TGCGCCAGCAGCTTGCGGGTGGGAGGGCCGAACAATGAGCAGTTCTTC. The complete variable domain, with remaining parts taken from reference TRBV5-1 and TRBJ2-1, reads KAGVTQTPRYLIKTRGQQVTLSCSPISGHRSVSWYQQTPGQGLQFLFEYFSETQRNKGNFPGRFSGRQFSNSRSEMNVSTLELGDSALYLCASSLRVGGPNNEQFFGPGTRLTVL.

This clonotype was counted between two and nine times. This chain joins TRBV12-3 or TRBV12-4 and TRBJ1-1; D remains unclear. The CDR3 loop spans 12 amino acids. Trimming shortened V by 6 bases and J by 7 bases, and 12 bases separated the two germline ends. CDR3 in amino acids: CASRIQSFEAFF. CDR3 in DNA: TGTGCCAGCAGGATACAGAGTTTTGAAGCTTTCTTT.

The chain employs TRBV6-1 and TRBJ2-3; tentatively, D is TRBD2 (5 bases). In germline, CDR1 is MNHNS, CDR2 SASEGT. V lost 5 bases, J lost 0 bases, and 12 bases lay in between. This CDR3 is built from 15 residues. The CDR3, as DNA: TGTGCCAGCAGTCTGGACTCAACAAGCACAGATACGCAGTATTTT. Translating gives CASSLDSTSTDTQYF.

The chain links TRBV7-8 to TRBJ1-5, with a possible D match to TRBD1 (5 bases). V lost 3 bases to trimming and J lost 5 bases, with 14 bases between them. There are 15 residues in the CDR3. From germline, CDR1 is SGHVS and CDR2 FQNEAQ. CDR3 in DNA: TGTGCCAGCAGCTTTAAGGGGATTGGGCATCAGCCCCAGCATTTT. Translated, it gives CASSFKGIGHQPQHF.

The J gene is TRBJ1-1, the V gene TRBV10-3; D might be TRBD1 (5 bases). V lost 6 bases, J lost 1 base, and 12 bases lay in between. The CDR3 contains 14 residues. CDR1 ENHRY and CDR2 SYGVKD come from the germline V gene. The chain's CDR3 is CAISLGEGNTEAFF. CDR3 DNA sequence: TGTGCCATCAGCTTAGGGGAGGGGAACACTGAAGCTTTCTTT.

This chain uses TRBV29-1 with TRBJ2-3, with 9 bases lining up with TRBD2. V trimming: 5 bases; J trimming: 6 bases; junction bases outside the gene matches: 9. This CDR3 has 14 residues. The germline CDR1 and CDR2 sequences are SQVTM and ANQGSEA. CDR3 bases: TGCAGCGTTCGACTAGCGGAATTGTTTGATACGCAGTATTTT. It encodes CSVRLAELFDTQYF.